Given below is one TCR beta chain in context. The data are from a study of blood T cell repertoires in COVID-19. Method: immunoSEQ multiplex PCR; TCRdb's copy keeps in-frame clones and lacks some. The sample yields approximately 400,000 clones, around 83% seen once. V was cut by 2 bases and J by 2 bases, with 7 bases left in between. The CDR3 covers 13 residues. Per the germline V gene, CDR1 is MNHEY and CDR2 is SMNVEV (reference sequence). The chain recombines TRBV27 with TRBJ2-7, with D hard to call. Source material: PBMCs or T cells enriched from blood (not recorded which). This receptor was obtained from a woman aged 45-59 years who had recovered from COVID-19. CDR3 residues: CASSLRQTYEQYF. In nucleotides, the CDR3 is TGTGCCAGCAGTTTACGTCAGACCTACGAGCAGTACTTC.